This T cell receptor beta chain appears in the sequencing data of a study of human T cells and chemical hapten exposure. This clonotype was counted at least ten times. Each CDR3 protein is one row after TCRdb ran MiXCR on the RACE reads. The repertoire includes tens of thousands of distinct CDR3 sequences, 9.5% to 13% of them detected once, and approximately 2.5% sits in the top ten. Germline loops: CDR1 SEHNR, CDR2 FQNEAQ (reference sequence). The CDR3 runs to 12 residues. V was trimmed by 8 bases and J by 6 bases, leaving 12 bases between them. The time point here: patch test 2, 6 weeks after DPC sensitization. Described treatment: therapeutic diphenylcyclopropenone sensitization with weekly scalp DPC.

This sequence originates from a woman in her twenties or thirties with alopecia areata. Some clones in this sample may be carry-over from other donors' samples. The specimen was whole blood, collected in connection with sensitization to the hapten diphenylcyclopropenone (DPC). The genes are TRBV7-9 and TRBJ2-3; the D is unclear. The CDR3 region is CASATRPDTQYF. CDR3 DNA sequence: TGTGCCAGCGCAACGAGGCCCGATACGCAGTATTTT.